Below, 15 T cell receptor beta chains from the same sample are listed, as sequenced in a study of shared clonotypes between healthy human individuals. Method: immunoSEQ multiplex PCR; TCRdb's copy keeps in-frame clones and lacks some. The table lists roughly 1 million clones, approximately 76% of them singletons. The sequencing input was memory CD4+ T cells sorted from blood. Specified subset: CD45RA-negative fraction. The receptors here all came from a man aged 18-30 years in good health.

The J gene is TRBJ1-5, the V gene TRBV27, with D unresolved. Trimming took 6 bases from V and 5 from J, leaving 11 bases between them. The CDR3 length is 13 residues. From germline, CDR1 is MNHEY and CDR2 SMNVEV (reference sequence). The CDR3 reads CASRPGRYQPQHF. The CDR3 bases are TGTGCCAGCAGACCGGGCCGGTATCAGCCCCAGCATTTT.

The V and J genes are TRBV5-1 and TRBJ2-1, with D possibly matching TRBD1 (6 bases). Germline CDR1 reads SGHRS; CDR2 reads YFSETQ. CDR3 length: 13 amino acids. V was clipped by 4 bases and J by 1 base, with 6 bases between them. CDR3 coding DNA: TGCGCCAGCAGCACAGGGTCCTACAATGAGCAGTTCTTC. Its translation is CASSTGSYNEQFF.

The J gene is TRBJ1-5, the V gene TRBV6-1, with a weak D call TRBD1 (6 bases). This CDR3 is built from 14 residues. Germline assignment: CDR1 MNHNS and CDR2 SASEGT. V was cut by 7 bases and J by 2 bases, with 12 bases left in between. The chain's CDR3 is CASIGGQGNQPQHF. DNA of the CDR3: TGTGCCAGCATAGGGGGGCAGGGCAATCAGCCCCAGCATTTT.

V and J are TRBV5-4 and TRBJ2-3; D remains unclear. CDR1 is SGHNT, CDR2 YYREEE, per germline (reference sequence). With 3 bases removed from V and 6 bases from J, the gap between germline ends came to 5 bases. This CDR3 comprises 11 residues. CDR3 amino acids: CASSYLDTQYF. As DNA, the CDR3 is TGTGCCAGCAGCTATCTGGATACGCAGTATTTT.

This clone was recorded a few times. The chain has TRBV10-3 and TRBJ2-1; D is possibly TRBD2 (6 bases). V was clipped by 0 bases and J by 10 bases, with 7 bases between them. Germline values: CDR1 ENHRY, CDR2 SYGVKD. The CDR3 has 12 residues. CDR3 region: CAISESGLEQFF. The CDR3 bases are TGTGCCATCAGTGAGTCCGGACTAGAGCAGTTCTTC.

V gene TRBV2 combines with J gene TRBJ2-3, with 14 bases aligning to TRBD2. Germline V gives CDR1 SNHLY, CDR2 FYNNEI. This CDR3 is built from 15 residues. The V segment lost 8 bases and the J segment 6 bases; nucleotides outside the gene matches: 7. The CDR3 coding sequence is TGTGCCAGCCGCGGACTAGCGGGGGGCCTCGATACGCAGTATTTT. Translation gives CASRGLAGGLDTQYF.

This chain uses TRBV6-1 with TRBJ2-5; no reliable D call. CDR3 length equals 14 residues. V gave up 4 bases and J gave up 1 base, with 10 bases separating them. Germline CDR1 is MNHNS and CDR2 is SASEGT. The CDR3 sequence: CASSVTQSQETQYF. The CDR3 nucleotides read TGTGCCAGCAGTGTTACACAATCCCAAGAGACCCAGTACTTC.

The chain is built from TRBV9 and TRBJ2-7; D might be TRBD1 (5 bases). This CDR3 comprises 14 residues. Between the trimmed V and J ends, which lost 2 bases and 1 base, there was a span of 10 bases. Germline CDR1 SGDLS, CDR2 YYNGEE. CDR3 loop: CASSVDSKSYEQYF. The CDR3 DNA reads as TGTGCCAGCAGCGTTGACAGCAAATCCTACGAGCAGTACTTC.

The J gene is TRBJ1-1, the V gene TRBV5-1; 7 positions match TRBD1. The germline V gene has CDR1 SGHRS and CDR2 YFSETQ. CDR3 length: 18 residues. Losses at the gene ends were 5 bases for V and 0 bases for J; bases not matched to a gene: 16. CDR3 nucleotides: TGCGCCAGCAGACCCCGACAGGGCGGAAACGAGGTGAACACTGAAGCTTTCTTT. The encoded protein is CASRPRQGGNEVNTEAFF.

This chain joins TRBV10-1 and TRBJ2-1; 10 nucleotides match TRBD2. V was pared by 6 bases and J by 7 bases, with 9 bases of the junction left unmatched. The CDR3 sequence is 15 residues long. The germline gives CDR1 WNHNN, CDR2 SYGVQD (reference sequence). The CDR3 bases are TGCGCCAGCAGGAGCGGGACTAGCGAGACTAATGAGCAGTTCTTC. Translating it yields CASRSGTSETNEQFF.

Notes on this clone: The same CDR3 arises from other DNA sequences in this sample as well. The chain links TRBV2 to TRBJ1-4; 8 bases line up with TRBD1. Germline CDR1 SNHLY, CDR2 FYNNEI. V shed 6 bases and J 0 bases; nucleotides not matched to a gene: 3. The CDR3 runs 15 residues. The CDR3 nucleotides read TGTGCCAGCAGCTTGACAGGGGCAACTAATGAAAAACTGTTTTTT. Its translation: CASSLTGATNEKLFF.

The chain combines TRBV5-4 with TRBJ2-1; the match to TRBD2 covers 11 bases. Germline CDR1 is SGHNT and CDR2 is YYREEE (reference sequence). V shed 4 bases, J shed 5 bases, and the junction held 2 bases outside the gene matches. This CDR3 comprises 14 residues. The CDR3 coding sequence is TGTGCCAGCAGCCTGACTAGCGGGAACAATGAGCAGTTCTTC. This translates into CASSLTSGNNEQFF.

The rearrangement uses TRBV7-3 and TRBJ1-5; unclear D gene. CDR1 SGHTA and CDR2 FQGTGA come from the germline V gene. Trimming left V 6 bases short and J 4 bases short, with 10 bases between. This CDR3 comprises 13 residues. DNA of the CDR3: TGTGCCAGCAGTCAAACCCTAAATCAGCCCCAGCATTTT. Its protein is CASSQTLNQPQHF.

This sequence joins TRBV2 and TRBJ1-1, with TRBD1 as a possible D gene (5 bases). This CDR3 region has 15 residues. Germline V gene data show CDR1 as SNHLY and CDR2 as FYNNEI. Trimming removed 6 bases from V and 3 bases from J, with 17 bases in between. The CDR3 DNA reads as TGTGCCAGCAGACGGATAGGCTGGGACGACACTGAAGCTTTCTTT. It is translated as CASRRIGWDDTEAFF.

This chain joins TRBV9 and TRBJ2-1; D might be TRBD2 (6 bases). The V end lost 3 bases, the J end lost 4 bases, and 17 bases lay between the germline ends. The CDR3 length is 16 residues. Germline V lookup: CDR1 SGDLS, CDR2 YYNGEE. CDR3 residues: CASSAYYSGDYNEQFF. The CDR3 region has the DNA TGTGCCAGCAGCGCATATTATAGCGGAGATTACAATGAGCAGTTCTTC.